This T cell receptor beta chain was sequenced for a study of OX40 agonist ivuxolimab in advanced cancers. Method: immunoSEQ multiplex PCR; TCRdb's copy keeps in-frame clones and lacks some. The table includes roughly 56,000 clones, 82% detected once. The CDR3 covers 14 residues. The V gene's germline CDR1 is SEHNR and CDR2 FQNEAQ (reference sequence). The V gene lost 3 bases and the J gene lost 2 bases, with 10 bases spanning the gap. The sample was CD4+ or CD8+ T cells sorted from blood, taken in a trial of the OX40 agonist ivuxolimab. This chain connects TRBV7-9 to TRBJ1-2, with a weak D call TRBD1 (5 bases). The sequence was obtained from an adult with an advanced solid tumor such as melanoma, head and neck, liver or kidney cancer. CDR3 region: CASSLAAGNYGYTF. The CDR3 DNA sequence: TGTGCCAGCAGCTTGGCGGCAGGGAACTATGGCTACACCTTC.